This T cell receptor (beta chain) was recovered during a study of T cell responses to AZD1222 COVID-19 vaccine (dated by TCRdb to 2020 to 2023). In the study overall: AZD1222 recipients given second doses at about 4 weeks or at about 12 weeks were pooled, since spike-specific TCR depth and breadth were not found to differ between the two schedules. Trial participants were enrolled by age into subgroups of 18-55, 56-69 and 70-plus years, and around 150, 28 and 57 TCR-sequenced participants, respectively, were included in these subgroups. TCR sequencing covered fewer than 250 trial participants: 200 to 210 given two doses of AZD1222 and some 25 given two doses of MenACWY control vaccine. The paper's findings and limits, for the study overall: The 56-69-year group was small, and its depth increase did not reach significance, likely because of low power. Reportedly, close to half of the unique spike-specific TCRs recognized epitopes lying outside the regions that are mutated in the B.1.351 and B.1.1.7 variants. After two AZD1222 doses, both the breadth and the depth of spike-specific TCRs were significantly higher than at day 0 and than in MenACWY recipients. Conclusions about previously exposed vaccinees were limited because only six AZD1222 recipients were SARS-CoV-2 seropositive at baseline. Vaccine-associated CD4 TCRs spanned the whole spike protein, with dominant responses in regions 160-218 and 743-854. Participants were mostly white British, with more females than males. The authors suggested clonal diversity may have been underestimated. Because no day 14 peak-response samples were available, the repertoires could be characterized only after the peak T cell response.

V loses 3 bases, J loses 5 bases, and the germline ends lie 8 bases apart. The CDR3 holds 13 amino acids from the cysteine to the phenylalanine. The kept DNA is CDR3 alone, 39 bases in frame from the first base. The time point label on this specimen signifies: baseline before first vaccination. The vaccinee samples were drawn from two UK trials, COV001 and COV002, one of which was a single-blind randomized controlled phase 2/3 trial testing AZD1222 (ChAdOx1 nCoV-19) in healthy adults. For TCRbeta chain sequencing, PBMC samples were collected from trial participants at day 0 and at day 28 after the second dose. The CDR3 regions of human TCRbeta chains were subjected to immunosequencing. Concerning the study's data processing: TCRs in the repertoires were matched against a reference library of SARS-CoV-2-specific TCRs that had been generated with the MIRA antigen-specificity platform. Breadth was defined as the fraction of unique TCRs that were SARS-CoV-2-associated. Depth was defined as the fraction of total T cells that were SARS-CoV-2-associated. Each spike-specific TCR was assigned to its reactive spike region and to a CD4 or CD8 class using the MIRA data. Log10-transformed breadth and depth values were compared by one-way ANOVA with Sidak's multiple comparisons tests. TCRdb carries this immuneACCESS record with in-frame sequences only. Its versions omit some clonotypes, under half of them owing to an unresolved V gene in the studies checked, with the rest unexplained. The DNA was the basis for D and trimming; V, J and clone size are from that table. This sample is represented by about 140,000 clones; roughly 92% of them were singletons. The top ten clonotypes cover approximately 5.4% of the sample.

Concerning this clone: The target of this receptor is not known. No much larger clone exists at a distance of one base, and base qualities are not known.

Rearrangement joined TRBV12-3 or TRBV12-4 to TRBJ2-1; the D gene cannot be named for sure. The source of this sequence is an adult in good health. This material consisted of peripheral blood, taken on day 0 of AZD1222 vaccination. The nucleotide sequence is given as TGTGCCAGCAGTTTCAGGCAGAACAATGAGCAGTTCTTC. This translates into CASSFRQNNEQFF.